This T cell receptor beta chain stems from a study of blood T cell repertoires in COVID-19. Study at large: Acute and convalescent COVID-19 samples came from the United States, Italy and Spain. PBMCs, B-cell-depleted T cells, or T cells provided the cDNA or gDNA that made up the material.

Original data processing: Amplification of reference gene primers was used by the study to estimate nucleated cell counts. The repertoire was sequenced with immunoSEQ multiplex PCR; TCRdb's copy has only in-frame clones and lacks some. V and J calls and clone size come straight from that table; D and trimming were deduced from the DNA. The table includes 100,000 to 130,000 clones, approximately 90% detected once. V shed 3 bases and J 5 bases; nucleotides not matched to a gene: 16. The CDR3 sequence is 19 residues long. Per the germline V gene, CDR1 is SGHVS and CDR2 is FQNEAQ. The sample was peripheral blood. The clonotype was recovered from a man aged 50 to 59 with active or convalescent COVID-19. The chain is built from TRBV7-8 and TRBJ1-6; TRBD1 matches 7 bases. The DNA of the CDR3 is TGTGCCAGCAGCTTGATCGACAGGGATGCACTCGGCGATAATTCACCCCTCCACTTT. Protein sequence: CASSLIDRDALGDNSPLHF. Full variable domain (missing parts from reference TRBV7-8 and TRBJ1-6): GAGVSQSPRYKVAKRGQDVALRCDPISGHVSLFWYQQALGQGPEFLTYFQNEAQLDKSGLPSDRFFAERPEGSVSTLKIQRTQQEDSAVYLCASSLIDRDALGDNSPLHFGNGTRLTVT.